This T cell receptor beta chain was retrieved from a study of blood T cells in healthy people across ages. This clonotype was observed a handful of times. Germline assignment: CDR1 LGHDT and CDR2 YNNKEL (reference sequence). Trimming pared 0 bases from V and 4 bases from J, leaving 9 bases between. The CDR3 contains 14 residues. PCR was performed a second time for roughly 7 to 11 cycles using a sample-barcoded 5' primer and a J-beta primer mix. Each sample provided no less than 2.5 million CDR3-containing paired-end reads. MiXCR was run by TCRdb on the 5' RACE reads, yielding one entry per CDR3 protein. The sample holds 890,000 or so distinct CDR3 sequences; roughly 60% are singletons and the top ten take 28%.

The source material was blood. The receptor's source is a man aged 30-40 years in good health. The V call is TRBV3-1, the J call TRBJ1-2; no reliable D call. The CDR3 region has the DNA TGTGCCAGCAGCCAAGATGGCGGTTTCTATGGCTACACCTTC. Translated: CASSQDGGFYGYTF.